Each of the 5 T cell receptor beta chains below was sequenced from the same sample in a study of blood T cell repertoires in COVID-19. TCRdb keeps only in-frame clones here, not all; method: immunoSEQ multiplex PCR. Of approximately 40,000 clones in the sample, about 85% were seen once. The source material was peripheral blood. The source of these receptors is a man in his sixties with COVID-19, enrolled during active disease.

The chain couples TRBV11-1 to TRBJ1-1; TRBD1 matches 9 bases. CDR1 and CDR2 (germline): SGHAT, FQDESV (reference sequence). The CDR3 has 14 amino acids. Trimming cost V 5 bases and J 7 bases; bases outside gene matches: 8. CDR3 sequence: CASSHRTGADEAFF. CDR3 DNA: TGTGCCAGCAGCCATCGGACAGGGGCTGATGAAGCTTTCTTT. Together with reference TRBV11-1 and TRBJ1-1, the CDR3 gives the full variable domain: EAEVAQSPRYKITEKSQAVAFWCDPISGHATLYWYRQILGQGPELLVQFQDESVVDDSQLPKDRFSAERLKGVDSTLKIQPAELGDSAMYLCASSHRTGADEAFFGQGTRLTVV.

This clone was observed once. V and J are TRBV28 and TRBJ1-5; no firm D call. The CDR3 totals 12 residues. Germline V gives CDR1 MDHEN, CDR2 SYDVKM. V lost 5 bases and J 1 base, leaving 3 bases between the germline ends. The CDR3: CASSVSNQPQHF. The DNA for the CDR3 is TGTGCCAGCAGTGTAAGCAATCAGCCCCAGCATTTT.

In its sample, this clone was seen a few times. This chain links TRBV7-2 with TRBJ1-4, with D possibly being TRBD1 (6 bases). Germline V gene data show CDR1 as SGHTA and CDR2 as FQGNSA. This CDR3 spans 15 amino acids. V shed 0 bases and J shed 7 bases, with 12 bases lying between them. CDR3 protein: CASSLANRAFEKLFF. The CDR3 DNA reads TGTGCCAGCAGCTTAGCGAACAGGGCTTTTGAAAAACTGTTTTTT.

The sample holds a few counts of this clone. The V call is TRBV10-1, the J call TRBJ1-6; weak D call: TRBD1 (5 bases). V dropped 6 bases and J dropped 8 bases, with 14 bases sitting between them. CDR1 is WNHNN and CDR2 is SYGVQD in the germline V gene (reference sequence). CDR3 length: 14 amino acids. CDR3 loop: CASRFGREDSPLHF. The CDR3 DNA is TGCGCCAGCAGGTTCGGCAGGGAGGATTCACCCCTCCACTTT.

This clone was counted once. The chain carries TRBV7-2 and TRBJ2-2; tentatively, D is TRBD1 (6 bases). Between the trimmed V and J ends, which lost 1 base and 5 bases, there was a span of 14 bases. The CDR3 has 16 residues. Looked up from germline, CDR1 is SGHTA and CDR2 is FQGNSA. The CDR3 nucleotides read TGTGCCAGCAGCTTAGACCAGGGGTCACGAACCGGGGAGCTGTTTTTT. Encoded protein: CASSLDQGSRTGELFF.